This TCR beta chain was obtained from a study of PD-1 blockade in classical Hodgkin lymphoma. After autologous stem cell transplantation all patients relapsed, and prior brentuximab vedotin exposure differed between cohorts. When best responses were assessed, they were complete response, partial response or progressive disease. Measured with immunoSEQ multiplex PCR; TCRdb has only the in-frame clones, and not every one. The sample includes some 64,000 clones, about 91% of them seen just once. V lost 8 bases and J lost 7, with 9 bases in between. CDR3 length: 12 residues. The germline V gene has CDR1 ENHRY and CDR2 SYGVKD.

This clonotype was obtained from a human donor with classical Hodgkin lymphoma. The chain combines TRBV10-3 with TRBJ2-6; D possibly matches TRBD1 or TRBD2 (5 bases each). Here the sequenced sample was peripheral blood mononuclear cells (PBMCs), taken at baseline. The CDR3 bases are TGTGCCATCCCCGGGGACGCCAACGTCCTGACTTTC. Its protein is CAIPGDANVLTF.